Listed below are T cell receptor beta chains from one sample, sequenced in a study of blood T cell repertoires in COVID-19. Assay used: immunoSEQ multiplex PCR; TCRdb lists only in-frame clones, some missing. The sample holds roughly 360,000 clones, more than 75% seen once. Sequences were obtained from PBMCs or T cells enriched from blood (not recorded which). The receptors were sampled from a woman in her thirties with acute COVID-19. Each CDR3 is given with its conserved first and last residue. The D gene is left open where the match is weak. Clone size is given for some rows only: seen once, a few or many times, or a class if the clone is expanded.

D	V	J	size	DNA	CDR3
TRBD1	TRBV30	TRBJ1-2	once	TGTGCCTGGAGTGTATACAGGGGATGGGATGGCTACACCTTC	CAWSVYRGWDGYTF
NA	TRBV3-1/TRBV3-2	TRBJ2-5	NA	TGTGCCAGCAGCCAAGGGCATACAGGAGAGACCCAGTACTTC	CASSQGHTGETQYF
TRBD1	TRBV18	TRBJ2-1	NA	TGTGCCAGCTCCCTCACAGGGGGCCATCCTAATGAGCAGTTCTTC	CASSLTGGHPNEQFF
NA	TRBV5-1	TRBJ2-3	once	TGCGCCAGCAGCTTCGGGGGGCTCCGGACAGATACGCAGTATTTT	CASSFGGLRTDTQYF
TRBD1	TRBV2	TRBJ1-1	NA	TGTGCCAGCAGAACAGGGGGCGCGGGGGCTTTCTTT	CASRTGGAGAFF
NA	TRBV30	TRBJ1-1	NA	TGTGCCTGGAGTAAGGGGAAGGGAAAGACTGAAGCTTTCTTT	CAWSKGKGKTEAFF
TRBD2	TRBV29-1	TRBJ2-7	NA	TGCAGCGTACTTACGGGGGGTACCTACGAGCAGTACTTC	CSVLTGGTYEQYF
TRBD1	TRBV15	TRBJ1-5	NA	TGTGCCACCAGCAGGGGGACAGGGGGCGGAAGCAATCAGCCCCAGCATTTT	CATSRGTGGGSNQPQHF
TRBD1	TRBV6-1	TRBJ1-6	NA	TGTGCCAGCAGTGGCCCCGGGACAGGACTTAATTCACCCCTCCACTTT	CASSGPGTGLNSPLHF
NA	TRBV14	TRBJ1-1	NA	TGTGCCAGCAGCCAGTGGGGCAGGGAAGGGGTCATGAACACTGAAGCTTTCTTT	CASSQWGREGVMNTEAFF
TRBD1	TRBV3-1/TRBV3-2	TRBJ2-7	NA	TGTGCCAGCAGCCAAGTGAACAGGGGACCCTCCTACGAGCAGTACTTC	CASSQVNRGPSYEQYF
NA	TRBV15	TRBJ1-3	NA	TGTGCCACCAGCCTAAGTGTAGCTGGAAACACCATATATTTT	CATSLSVAGNTIYF
NA	TRBV30	TRBJ2-3	NA	TGTGCCTGGAGTCTGGGACACATAACAGATACGCAGTATTTT	CAWSLGHITDTQYF
TRBD2	TRBV4-1	TRBJ2-3	few	TGCGCCAGCAGCCAAAAGACTAGCGGGGAAGGCACAGATACGCAGTATTTT	CASSQKTSGEGTDTQYF
NA	TRBV15	TRBJ1-1	NA	TGTGCCACCAGCAGCGGGACACTCCTTACTGAAGCTTTCTTT	CATSSGTLLTEAFF
NA	TRBV13	TRBJ2-1	NA	TGTGCCAGCAGCCGGGGGGCCGATCTTAACTCTATCTACAATGAGCAGTTCTTC	CASSRGADLNSIYNEQFF
TRBD2	TRBV10-3	TRBJ2-2	NA	TGTGCCGTACTTCCGGGGGGTACGAACACCGGGGAGCTGTTTTTT	CAVLPGGTNTGELFF
NA	TRBV3-1/TRBV3-2	TRBJ1-1	few	TGTGCCAGCAGCCAGAGACTCCATGCTGAAGCTTTCTTT	CASSQRLHAEAFF
NA	TRBV19	TRBJ1-6	few	TGTGCCAGTAGCGAGACAGCTATTTACGCTTCACCCCTCCACTTT	CASSETAIYASPLHF
TRBD2	TRBV11-3	TRBJ2-5	NA	TGTGCCAGCAGCTTAGATCCGCTAGCGGGGGCCGGGGGGACCCAGTACTTC	CASSLDPLAGAGGTQYF
TRBD2	TRBV3-1/TRBV3-2	TRBJ2-5	NA	TGTGCCAGCAGCCGCCCGTCGGGGGGAGAGACCCAGTACTTC	CASSRPSGGETQYF
NA	TRBV7-2	TRBJ1-2	once	TGTGCCAGCAGCTTAGCGGGGGGTGGCTACACCTTC	CASSLAGGGYTF
NA	TRBV6-4	TRBJ1-1	NA	TGTGCCAGCAGTGATGGGGAGGGGTCCCGAACTTTCTTT	CASSDGEGSRTFF
TRBD1	TRBV2	TRBJ2-7	once	TGTGCCAGCAGTGTACAGGGGGCGTTGGTCGAGCAGTACTTC	CASSVQGALVEQYF
TRBD1	TRBV9	TRBJ2-4	NA	TGTGCCAGCAGCCCTGTGGGGACAGGGAACCTCGAGAACATTCAGTACTTC	CASSPVGTGNLENIQYF
TRBD2	TRBV3-1/TRBV3-2	TRBJ2-3	NA	TGTGCCAGCAGCCACGGTAGCGGGGGGGCATCAGATACGCAGTATTTT	CASSHGSGGASDTQYF
NA	TRBV18	TRBJ2-3	NA	TGTGCCAGCTCACAAACTACTAGCACAGATACGCAGTATTTT	CASSQTTSTDTQYF
TRBD1	TRBV28	TRBJ1-5	NA	TGTGCCAGCAGTCCCGCGTACGAGGGGGACAGGGGCCGGCTAGGGCAGCCCCAGCATTTT	CASSPAYEGDRGRLGQPQHF
TRBD1	TRBV7-9	TRBJ2-1	once	TGTGCCAGCAGCCCACGACAGGGCTCCTACAATGAGCAGTTCTTC	CASSPRQGSYNEQFF
NA	TRBV5-4	TRBJ2-7	NA	TGTGCCAGCAAACCCAGTGTATCCCACTACGAGCAGTACTTC	CASKPSVSHYEQYF
TRBD1	TRBV11-3	TRBJ2-7	NA	TGTGCCAGCAGCTTAGGACAGGGAAACGAGCAGTACTTC	CASSLGQGNEQYF
TRBD1	TRBV5-1	TRBJ2-3	NA	TGCGCCAGCAGCCTAGGACAGGGACACACAGATACGCAGTATTTT	CASSLGQGHTDTQYF
TRBD2	TRBV15	TRBJ2-1	NA	TGTGCCACCAGCCTTAGCGGGGGCCTGAACAATGAGCAGTTCTTC	CATSLSGGLNNEQFF
NA	TRBV5-3	TRBJ1-1	NA	TGTGCCAGAAGCTTTGATAGGCGGGCAGGTGGAGCTTTCTTT	CARSFDRRAGGAFF
NA	TRBV21-1	TRBJ2-2	NA	TGTGCCAGCAGCAAAGGAAGAGGGAGAGGCGGGGAGCTGTTTTTT	CASSKGRGRGGELFF
NA	TRBV9	TRBJ1-1	NA	TGTGCCAGCAGCGTAGAGGACTTCCACCGGACTGAAGCTTTCTTT	CASSVEDFHRTEAFF
TRBD1	TRBV10-2	TRBJ2-5	NA	TGCGCCAGCAGATGGGACAGACAAGAGACCCAGTACTTC	CASRWDRQETQYF
TRBD2	TRBV5-6	TRBJ2-2	NA	TGTGCCAGCAGCTTGAAGGCGGGGGCGAACACCGGGGAGCTGTTTTTT	CASSLKAGANTGELFF
NA	TRBV7-6	TRBJ1-1	NA	TGTGCCAGCAGCTTAGCGGAGGGGTCGAACACTGAAGCTTTCTTT	CASSLAEGSNTEAFF
TRBD1	TRBV27	TRBJ1-5	NA	TGTGCCAGCAGACTGACAGGGCAGGTGAGCAATCAGCCCCAGCATTTT	CASRLTGQVSNQPQHF
NA	TRBV5-1	TRBJ2-2	NA	TGCGCCAGCAGCGCGACGGGACACCCCCCAGCCGGGGAGCTGTTTTTT	CASSATGHPPAGELFF
TRBD1	TRBV30	TRBJ1-5	NA	TGTGCCTGGAGTGCCCAACAGGGGATGGGTCAGCCCCAGCATTTT	CAWSAQQGMGQPQHF
NA	TRBV10-3	TRBJ1-2	NA	TGTGCCATCAGTGTGGTCATCCTACGGGGGTATGGCTACACCTTC	CAISVVILRGYGYTF
TRBD2	TRBV7-3	TRBJ2-1	many	TGTGCCAGCAGCGGTTCGGGACTAGTGTCCGACAATGAGCAGTTCTTC	CASSGSGLVSDNEQFF
NA	TRBV6-6	TRBJ1-2	NA	TGTGCCAGCAGAAGAGACAGCCATGCTAACTATGGCTACACCTTC	CASRRDSHANYGYTF
NA	TRBV12-3/TRBV12-4	TRBJ1-1	NA	TGTGCCAGCAGGCTATCAAACACTGAAGCTTTCTTT	CASRLSNTEAFF
NA	TRBV5-5	TRBJ1-3	once	TGTGCCAGCAGCTCAGCCCTGAGGCCCCTCTCTGGAAACACCATATATTTT	CASSSALRPLSGNTIYF
NA	TRBV10-2	TRBJ2-3	NA	TGCGCCAGCAGACAGGGCGCAGATACGCAGTATTTT	CASRQGADTQYF
NA	TRBV15	TRBJ1-1	NA	TGTGCCACCAGCAGAGACCCGGAGGGGGGGACCCCAACCCTTAACACTGAAGCTTTCTTT	CATSRDPEGGTPTLNTEAFF